The clone carrying this TCR beta chain came up a few times. Antigen specificity is unknown. The data are from a study of T cells after yellow fever vaccination. TCRdb called the 5' RACE reads again in MiXCR, with one record for every CDR3 protein. The sample carries hundreds of thousands of distinct CDR3 sequences, 8% to 10% recorded once. General study points: Reappearance after the booster was observed for most primary-vaccination clones (roughly 97% CD4, approximately 90% CD8).

V shed 5 bases and J 6 bases; nucleotides not matched to a gene: 3. The CDR3 is made up of 13 amino acids. The V gene's germline CDR1 is SGHTA and CDR2 FQGNSA. The sequence derives from a young man who received the YFV17D yellow fever vaccine. The V gene is TRBV7-2, the J gene TRBJ2-4, with TRBD1 identical over 8 bases. Sequenced here: PBMCs, sampled on the day of the first yellow fever vaccination. The DNA of the CDR3 is TGTGCCAGCAGCCCGACAGGGGCAAACATTCAGTACTTC. Its translation is CASSPTGANIQYF.